Sequencing of this TCR beta chain was carried out in a study of blood T cell repertoires in COVID-19. Overall study: COVID-19 samples, acute and convalescent, were from the United States, Italy and Spain. T cells, B-cell-depleted T cells, or PBMCs provided the cDNA or gDNA that served as material.

Original processing notes: How many nucleated cells were present was estimated from reference gene primer amplification. Method: immunoSEQ multiplex PCR; TCRdb's copy keeps in-frame clones and lacks some. For V, J and clone size, that table is used; D and trimming come from the DNA. This table has some 490,000 clones, 70% to 90% appearing once. From germline, CDR1 is SEHNR and CDR2 FQNEAQ (reference sequence). The CDR3 sequence is 16 residues long. Trimming shortened V by 5 bases and J by 4 bases, and 20 bases separated the two germline ends. The sequencing input was peripheral blood. The chain recombines TRBV7-9 with TRBJ1-2; TRBD1 might be the D (6 bases). This clonotype was obtained from a human donor in a cohort sampled during active COVID-19. CDR3 residues: CASSHPTGLLFYGYTF. The CDR3 region has the DNA TGTGCCAGCAGCCACCCTACAGGGCTTCTCTTCTATGGCTACACCTTC.